The next 9 T cell receptor beta chains were all read from a single sample in a study of blood T cell repertoires in COVID-19. TCRdb's table, derived via immunoSEQ multiplex PCR, lists solely in-frame clones and lacks some. The sample lists 150,000 to 200,000 clones; around 85% were seen once. Sequenced input: peripheral blood. The receptors here all came from a woman aged 55-69 years with COVID-19, enrolled during active disease.

The rearrangement uses TRBV6-6 and TRBJ2-2, with a weak D call TRBD2 (5 bases). Germline-derived CDR1 and CDR2 are MNHNY and SVGAGI (reference sequence). This CDR3 spans 14 amino acids. V lost 6 bases to trimming and J lost 6 bases, with 14 bases between them. DNA for the CDR3: TGTGCCAGCAGCGAAGTCCGGGGATCCGGGGAGCTGTTTTTT. Protein: CASSEVRGSGELFF.

The chain is built from TRBV7-8 and TRBJ2-3, with TRBD2 identical over 10 bases. The V gene's germline CDR1 is SGHVS and CDR2 FQNEAQ. The CDR3 is 22 amino acids. Losses at the gene ends were 4 bases for V and 0 bases for J; bases not matched to a gene: 22. The CDR3 spells CASSWERREDRTSGVSTDTQYF. The CDR3 nucleotides are TGTGCCAGCAGCTGGGAAAGACGTGAGGACCGCACTAGCGGGGTGAGCACAGATACGCAGTATTTT.

The V and J genes are TRBV28 and TRBJ1-6; possible D gene TRBD1, 6 bases. The CDR3 length is 17 residues. V dropped 6 bases and J dropped 0 bases, with 15 bases sitting between them. Germline V gives CDR1 MDHEN, CDR2 SYDVKM. CDR3 region: CASSLTGASSYNSPLHF. As DNA, the CDR3 is TGTGCCAGCAGCCTGACAGGCGCGAGCTCCTATAATTCACCCCTCCACTTT.

The chain links TRBV2 to TRBJ1-4; 9 nucleotides line up with TRBD1. CDR1 SNHLY and CDR2 FYNNEI come from the germline V gene. The CDR3 extends over 15 amino acids. J lost 5 bases, V lost 6 bases, and 7 bases had no gene match. CDR3 region: CASRTMGTGNEKLFF. CDR3 in DNA: TGTGCCAGCAGGACCATGGGGACAGGGAATGAAAAACTGTTTTTT. The whole variable domain, remainder taken from reference TRBV2 and TRBJ1-4, is EPEVTQTPSHQVTQMGQEVILRCVPISNHLYFYWYRQILGQKVEFLVSFYNNEISEKSEIFDDQFSVERPDGSNFTLKIRSTKLEDSAMYFCASRTMGTGNEKLFFGSGTQLSVL.

V and J are TRBV5-1 and TRBJ2-1, with 7 bases that match TRBD2. There are 13 residues in the CDR3. CDR1 and CDR2 from the germline V gene are SGHRS and YFSETQ. V gave up 6 bases and J gave up 15 bases; unmatched junction bases: 15. The DNA for the CDR3 is TGCGCCAGCACCCCCTTGGGGGGAGGGTTTATGTTCTTC. This sequence encodes CASTPLGGGFMFF.

The J gene is TRBJ2-7, the V gene TRBV6-1; TRBD2 matches 14 bases. The V gene's germline CDR1 is MNHNS and CDR2 SASEGT. The CDR3 consists of 15 residues. With V trimmed by 5 bases and J by 6 bases, 6 bases remained unmatched. The CDR3 sequence is CASSLTGTSGSEQYF. For the CDR3, the DNA is TGTGCCAGCAGTCTAACCGGGACTAGCGGGAGCGAGCAGTACTTC.

Only a few counts were recorded for this clone. V and J are TRBV6-2 or TRBV6-3 and TRBJ2-7; D might be TRBD2 (6 bases). Germline loops: CDR1 MNHEY, CDR2 SVGEGT. The CDR3 covers 12 residues. Deletions cut 4 bases from V and 3 bases from J, with 7 bases between. The CDR3 nucleotides read TGTGCCAGCAGTTTAGCGGTCTACGAGCAGTACTTC. This gives the protein CASSLAVYEQYF.

The genes are TRBV6-2 or TRBV6-3 and TRBJ2-2, with a possible D match to TRBD2 (6 bases). The V end was cut by 8 bases, the J end by 4 bases, with 14 bases between. CDR1 is MNHEY, CDR2 SVGEGT, per germline. This CDR3 has 14 residues. The CDR3 coding sequence is TGTGCCAGCCGCCCGAGCGGGTTCACCGGGGAGCTGTTTTTT. The encoded protein is CASRPSGFTGELFF.

The V call is TRBV7-9, the J call TRBJ2-7; D is unclear. TRBJ2-1 matches the DNA end more closely, so the J call is doubtful. The CDR3 is 13 amino acids. Germline V CDR1 and CDR2: SEHNR, FQNEAQ (reference sequence). The CDR3 DNA reads TGTGCCAACTCACCGGACTCCTACAATGAGCAGTTCTTC. Translation: CANSPDSYNEQFF.